The present T cell receptor (beta chain) was sequenced within a study of blood T cell repertoires in COVID-19. Study summary: COVID-19 samples, acute and convalescent, were from the United States, Italy and Spain. The analysed material was cDNA or gDNA that came from T cells, B-cell-depleted T cells, or PBMCs.

Produced via immunoSEQ multiplex PCR; TCRdb's table is partial and in-frame only. The sample has roughly 330,000 clones; about 89% are singletons. This clone appeared once. Cohort allocation depended upon clinical history that participants reported. Donors in Cohort 3 who had recovered were those with two negative PCRs, healthcare professional clearance, or resolution of their symptoms. The CDR3 has 16 residues. The J segment lost 3 bases and the V segment lost 5 bases, leaving 10 bases of the junction unmatched. The germline V gene encodes CDR1 SEHNR and CDR2 FQNEAQ (reference sequence). This clonotype was sampled from a woman aged 30 to 39 who had recovered from COVID-19. The rearrangement uses TRBV7-9 and TRBJ2-1, with TRBD1 matching 7 bases. The material sequenced was PBMCs or T cells enriched from blood (not recorded which). The CDR3 spells CASSLIGTVYYNEQFF. Written as DNA, the CDR3 is TGTGCCAGCAGCCTAATCGGGACAGTTTACTACAATGAGCAGTTCTTC.